The rows below give T cell receptor beta chains drawn from one sample of a study of T cell responses to AZD1222 COVID-19 vaccine. Clones were read by immunoSEQ multiplex PCR, and TCRdb kept only the in-frame ones, dropping some. This table holds some 130,000 clones, 70% to 90% found once. Source: peripheral blood, taken on day 0 of AZD1222 vaccination. The receptor set was obtained from an adult in good health. Each CDR3 is given with its conserved first and last residue. The order of the fields is J gene, V gene, clone size, D gene, CDR3 protein, CDR3 DNA. The D gene is left open where the match is weak. Size is omitted from some rows. Given values are once, few, many or a class for expanded clones.

TRBJ1-5 | TRBV19 | - | - | CASSMGTLTLYSNQPQHF | TGTGCCAGTAGTATGGGGACCCTAACCCTGTATAGCAATCAGCCCCAGCATTTT
TRBJ2-1 | TRBV7-2 | - | TRBD2 | CASSFGLADEQFF | TGTGCCAGCAGCTTCGGACTAGCAGATGAGCAGTTCTTC
TRBJ1-2 | TRBV7-9 | - | - | CASSLMGGHYGYTF | TGTGCCAGCAGCTTAATGGGGGGCCACTATGGCTACACCTTC
TRBJ2-5 | TRBV29-1 | - | - | CSGRTQETQYF | TGCAGCGGTCGGACACAAGAGACCCAGTACTTC
TRBJ2-2 | TRBV2 | once | - | CASKWQSGESGELFF | TGTGCCAGCAAGTGGCAATCCGGGGAGAGCGGGGAGCTGTTTTTT
TRBJ1-5 | TRBV5-8 | - | - | CASSLVGNQPQHF | TGTGCCAGCAGCTTGGTGGGGAATCAGCCCCAGCATTTT
TRBJ2-1 | TRBV2 | - | - | CASSDERAWSNEQFF | TGTGCCAGCAGTGACGAACGGGCCTGGAGCAATGAGCAGTTCTTC
TRBJ2-2 | TRBV28 | - | TRBD2 | CASTPGLAGGTGELFF | TGTGCCAGCACCCCAGGGCTAGCGGGAGGGACCGGGGAGCTGTTTTTT
TRBJ2-1 | TRBV4-2 | - | TRBD2 | CASSQARITSGGLEQFF | TGTGCCAGCAGCCAAGCGCGGATAACTAGCGGGGGTCTGGAGCAGTTCTTC
TRBJ2-1 | TRBV23-1 | - | TRBD2 | CASSLGPSGEYNEQFF | TGCGCCAGCAGCCTCGGGCCTAGCGGGGAATACAATGAGCAGTTCTTC
TRBJ2-1 | TRBV3-1/TRBV3-2 | - | - | CASSHAGSHNEQFF | TGTGCCAGCAGCCACGCGGGGAGCCACAATGAGCAGTTCTTC
TRBJ1-2 | TRBV18 | - | TRBD1 | CASSPGQGRANYGYTF | TGTGCCAGCTCTCCCGGACAGGGAAGAGCTAACTATGGCTACACCTTC
TRBJ2-1 | TRBV5-5 | - | TRBD2 | CASSFVAGGPNEQFF | TGTGCCAGCAGCTTCGTAGCGGGGGGGCCGAATGAGCAGTTCTTC
TRBJ1-1 | TRBV5-1 | - | - | CASSLGIGSLNTEAFF | TGCGCCAGCAGCTTGGGTATAGGCAGTTTGAACACTGAAGCTTTCTTT
TRBJ1-6 | TRBV7-9 | - | - | CASRPADNNSPLHF | TGTGCCAGCCGGCCGGCAGACAATAATTCACCCCTCCACTTT
TRBJ2-2 | TRBV3-1/TRBV3-2 | - | - | CASSPPTGRGNTGELFF | TGTGCCAGCAGCCCCCCCACTGGGCGGGGGAACACCGGGGAGCTGTTTTTT
TRBJ2-7 | TRBV13 | - | - | CASSVGSYEQYF | TGTGCCAGCAGCGTGGGTTCTTACGAGCAGTACTTC
TRBJ2-4 | TRBV19 | - | TRBD1 | CASSTPGGIQYF | TGTGCCAGTAGTACCCCAGGGGGCATTCAGTACTTC
TRBJ2-1 | TRBV5-1 | - | - | CASSRLGGNNEQFF | TGCGCCAGCAGCCGACTAGGCGGAAACAATGAGCAGTTCTTC
TRBJ2-3 | TRBV24-1 | - | - | CATSDLGSSTDTQYF | TGTGCCACCAGTGATTTGGGAAGTAGCACAGATACGCAGTATTTT
TRBJ1-5 | TRBV19 | - | TRBD1 | CASSGPGQGNQPQHF | TGTGCCAGTAGTGGCCCGGGACAGGGTAACCAGCCCCAGCATTTT
TRBJ2-1 | TRBV7-3 | once | TRBD2 | CASSLALADEQFF | TGTGCCAGCAGCTTGGCCCTAGCGGATGAGCAGTTCTTC
TRBJ1-1 | TRBV3-1/TRBV3-2 | - | TRBD1 | CASSHTGGYTEAFF | TGTGCCAGCAGCCATACAGGGGGTTACACTGAAGCTTTCTTT
TRBJ2-2 | TRBV27 | - | TRBD1 | CASRDRLQNTGELFF | TGTGCCAGCAGGGACAGGCTACAGAACACCGGGGAGCTGTTTTTT
TRBJ1-2 | TRBV18 | - | - | CASSPQGRPPKNGYTF | TGTGCCAGCTCACCACAGGGGCGTCCCCCCAAAAATGGCTACACCTTC
TRBJ1-1 | TRBV6-5 | - | - | CASSDLVGNTEAFF | TGTGCCAGCAGCGACCTGGTCGGGAACACTGAAGCTTTCTTT
TRBJ2-2 | TRBV30 | - | - | CAWSGNPNTGELFF | TGTGCCTGGAGTGGAAATCCGAACACCGGGGAGCTGTTTTTT
TRBJ2-7 | TRBV9 | - | TRBD1 | CASSVGTGLYEQYF | TGTGCCAGCAGCGTAGGGACAGGGCTCTACGAGCAGTACTTC
TRBJ2-7 | TRBV27 | - | TRBD1 | CASSLSPTGIRHEQYF | TGTGCCAGCAGTTTATCACCGACAGGGATTAGGCACGAGCAGTACTTC
TRBJ2-3 | TRBV7-7 | once | TRBD1 | CASSPTGGDTQYF | TGTGCTAGCAGCCCCACAGGGGGCGATACGCAGTATTTT
TRBJ1-2 | TRBV6-5 | - | - | CASSYLKNYGYTF | TGTGCCAGCAGTTACCTCAAAAACTATGGCTACACCTTC
TRBJ1-1 | TRBV18 | - | TRBD1 | CASSPIRQGGDTEAFF | TGTGCCAGCTCACCAATCAGACAGGGAGGGGACACTGAAGCTTTCTTT
TRBJ2-5 | TRBV18 | - | TRBD1 | CASSPQGQVFPQETQYF | TGTGCCAGCTCACCACAGGGACAGGTTTTCCCTCAAGAGACCCAGTACTTC
TRBJ2-1 | TRBV5-1 | - | - | CASSSLSQTSYNEQFF | TGCGCCAGCAGCTCCCTAAGTCAGACCTCCTACAATGAGCAGTTCTTC
TRBJ1-4 | TRBV7-9 | - | - | CASTPSGGEKLFF | TGTGCCAGCACCCCTTCGGGAGGTGAAAAACTGTTTTTT
TRBJ1-3 | TRBV30 | - | TRBD1 | CAWSTQTGPGNTIYF | TGTGCCTGGAGTACCCAGACAGGGCCTGGAAACACCATATATTTT
TRBJ1-4 | TRBV5-5 | - | - | CASSSRGGLNEKLFF | TGTGCCAGCAGCTCCCGGGGGGGACTTAATGAAAAACTGTTTTTT
TRBJ1-6 | TRBV2 | - | - | CASSEGPPTGPIPLHF | TGTGCCAGCAGTGAAGGTCCTCCAACCGGTCCAATCCCCCTCCACTTT
TRBJ2-3 | TRBV7-9 | - | - | CASSQLTRAVGTDTQYF | TGTGCCAGCAGCCAACTGACCAGGGCGGTAGGCACAGATACGCAGTATTTT
TRBJ1-5 | TRBV5-1 | - | - | CASSSGQHNQPQHF | TGCGCCAGCAGCTCCGGACAGCATAATCAGCCCCAGCATTTT
TRBJ2-7 | TRBV27 | - | TRBD1 | CASRGQGDLEYF | TGTGCCAGCAGGGGACAGGGGGACCTGGAGTACTTC